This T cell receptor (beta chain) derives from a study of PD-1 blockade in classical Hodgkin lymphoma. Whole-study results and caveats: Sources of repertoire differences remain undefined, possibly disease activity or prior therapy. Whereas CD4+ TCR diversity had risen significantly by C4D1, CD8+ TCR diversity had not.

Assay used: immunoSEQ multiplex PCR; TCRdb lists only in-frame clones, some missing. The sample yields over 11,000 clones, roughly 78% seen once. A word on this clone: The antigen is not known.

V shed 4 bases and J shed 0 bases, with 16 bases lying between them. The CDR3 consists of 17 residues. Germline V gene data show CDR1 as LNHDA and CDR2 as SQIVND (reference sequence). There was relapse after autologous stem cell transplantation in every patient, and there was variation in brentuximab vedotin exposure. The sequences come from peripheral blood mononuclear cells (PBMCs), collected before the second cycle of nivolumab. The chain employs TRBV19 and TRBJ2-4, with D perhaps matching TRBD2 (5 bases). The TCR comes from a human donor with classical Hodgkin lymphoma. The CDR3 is CASSKTRERLAKNIQYF. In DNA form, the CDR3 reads TGTGCCAGTAGTAAAACAAGGGAGAGATTAGCCAAAAACATTCAGTACTTC.